This T cell receptor (beta chain) was recorded in a study of regulatory and conventional T cells in RAG deficiency. A single count supports this clone. The protocol was immunoSEQ multiplex PCR, while the TCRdb copy is restricted to in-frame clones and leaves out a portion. The sample has 5,500 to 8,500 clones, more than 75% seen once. With 1 base removed from V and 11 bases from J, the gap between germline ends came to 20 bases. The CDR3 sequence is 15 residues long. The germline V gene has CDR1 GTSNPN and CDR2 SVGIG (reference sequence). The same sample was also used in a study of regulatory T cells. That investigation notes: The PCR used 52 TRBV and 13 TRBJ primers.

Sequencing was carried out using CD8+ T cells sorted from blood. This chain joins TRBV30 and TRBJ1-4; possible D gene TRBD1, 5 bases. The TCR comes from a human donor in good health. As DNA, the CDR3 is TGTGCCTGGAGTGGGGGAAGCAGGGTTAGTGGTAAACTGTTTTTT. This sequence encodes CAWSGGSRVSGKLFF. Looking up the rest from reference TRBV30 and TRBJ1-4 gives the full variable domain: SQTIHQWPATLVQPVGSPLSLECTVEGTSNPNLYWYRQAAGRGLQLLFYSVGIGQISSEVPQNLSASRPQDRQFILSSKKLLLSDSGFYLCAWSGGSRVSGKLFFGSGTQLSVL.